These T cell receptor beta chains were read from a single sample in a study of identical twins. TCRdb recomputed calls from the 5' RACE reads with MiXCR, one row per CDR3 protein. The sample has about 790,000 distinct CDR3 sequences; approximately 18% are singletons. This sample was shared with a second study, whose subject was T cells expressing NK-cell markers.

Sequenced material: PBMCs. The source is a woman between 18 and 29 years old in good health. CDR3s include the opening cysteine and the closing phenylalanine or tryptophan. D genes are given only for firm matches. Not every row has a clone size; where given, it reads once, few, many or a size class.

abundance | len | d_gene | v_gene | CDR3aa
few | 15 | TRBD1 | TRBV27 | CASSPGQGPLHIQYF
many | 14 | TRBD2 | TRBV12-3/TRBV12-4 | CASSWTRLNNEQFF
- | 14 | - | TRBV18 | CASSPPGGPYEQYF
few | 14 | - | TRBV4-3 | CASSQEAGNTEAFF
few | 15 | - | TRBV29-1 | CSVRRVHGDQGEQFF
- | 18 | TRBD1 | TRBV18 | CASSPSGTASSYNSPLHF
few | 14 | - | TRBV20-1 | CSAWGRGSQETQYF
- | 14 | TRBD1 | TRBV10-1 | CASSRGLGTGELFF
- | 17 | - | TRBV18 | CASSPPTGYGIPDTQYF
few | 13 | - | TRBV20-1 | CSARDHVGDGYTF
- | 13 | - | TRBV12-3/TRBV12-4 | CASSINRAPGEYF
few | 15 | - | TRBV7-9 | CASSQGLWTTYEQYF
few | 15 | - | TRBV12-3/TRBV12-4 | CASSSSGMGNEKLFF
- | 14 | - | TRBV6-1 | CASTSSLWVGEQYF
few | 12 | - | TRBV29-1 | CSVEEGEGEQFF
few | 13 | - | TRBV5-5 | CASSFDIYTEAFF
- | 15 | - | TRBV6-5 | CASSYASDSGNTIYF
- | 13 | - | TRBV12-3/TRBV12-4 | CASSRPGHREAFF
few | 15 | - | TRBV6-1 | CASSRTASGQDTQYF
few | 14 | - | TRBV20-1 | CSARDLGRYNEQFF
many | 16 | TRBD2 | TRBV7-2 | CASSLNPAGEADTQYF
- | 14 | - | TRBV7-8 | CASSARGANNEQFF